This TCR beta chain derives from a study of breast tumors, draining lymph nodes, adjacent tissues. This clonotype was recorded at least ten times. Its matching antigen is unknown. Axillary draining lymph nodes of breast cancer patients supplied the node samples. General study results and limits: Tumor and nontumor repertoires were significantly more similar in luminal-like than in basal-like breast cancer. Tumors had less TCR diversity than lymph nodes, more than nontumor tissue.

V was pared by 3 bases and J by 4 bases, with 18 bases between. CDR3 length equals 17 residues. Germline-derived CDR1 and CDR2 are LNHDA and SQIVND (reference sequence). One entry per CDR3 protein, called by TCRdb with MiXCR from the multiplex PCR reads. The profile shows approximately 300,000 distinct CDR3 sequences, 30% of them singletons. The V call is TRBV19, the J call TRBJ2-2, with a possible D match to TRBD1 (5 bases). This TCR came from a female donor with breast cancer. Some clones in this sample may be carry-over from other donors' samples. The sequenced sample consisted of axillary lymph node tissue. The CDR3 reads CASSIPRRAESTGELFF. The CDR3 nucleotides read TGTGCCAGTAGTATCCCCCGCAGGGCGGAGAGCACCGGGGAGCTGTTTTTT.